This TCR beta chain was sequenced for a study of T-cell reconstitution after alpha-beta-depleted transplantation in children. Whole-study results and caveats: Several hundred expanded graft clones reportedly supplied alpha-beta T cells about two months after transplant.

The CDR3 is 12 residues long. Trimming took 6 bases from V and 2 from J, leaving 11 bases between them. Germline lookup yields CDR1 DFQATT and CDR2 SNEGSKA (reference sequence). Using unique molecular identifiers, the investigators prepared the TCRbeta library. TCRdb passed the PCR reads through MiXCR, listing each CDR3 protein once. The sample shows 300,000 or so distinct CDR3 sequences, 23% of them seen only once. Turning to this clonotype: Its antigen is unidentified.

This chain connects TRBV20-1 to TRBJ2-7; D is undetermined. The receptor was derived from a male patient aged 10-17 years who had a stem cell transplant for acute lymphoblastic leukemia, so the T cells may come from the graft donor. Material: PBMCs, mostly from graft donor cells, obtained 180 days after TCRalphabeta/CD19-depleted stem cell transplant. The CDR3 DNA follows: TGCAGTGCCGAGGACCGAGCCTACGAGCAGTACTTC. Translated, it gives CSAEDRAYEQYF.